A selection of T cell receptor beta chains follows, all from one sample in a study of T cell repertoires in cytomegalovirus infection. TCRdb fed the reads into MiXCR, producing one record per CDR3 protein. Among approximately 250,000 distinct CDR3 sequences listed, around 8.7% were seen once. The source material was PBMCs. These receptors were taken from a human donor in good health (CMV status not recorded). Some clones in this sample may be carry-over from other donors' samples. The CDR3 runs from the conserved cysteine through the conserved F or W. The D gene is left open where the match is weak. Rows may omit the clone size; those that give it use once, few, many or a size class.

TRBJ1-3 TRBD1 many TRBV12-3/TRBV12-4 TGTGCCAGCAGTTCGGGGACAGGGCCTGGAAACACCATATATTTT CASSSGTGPGNTIYF
TRBJ2-7 NA many TRBV7-2 TGTGCCAGCAGTCCCACCCTACTGATGTCGGGGCACGAGCAGTACTTC CASSPTLLMSGHEQYF
TRBJ2-7 NA many TRBV7-3 TGTGCCAGCAGCTCCCCGGGTGGAGAGCAGTACTTC CASSSPGGEQYF
TRBJ1-1 TRBD1 many TRBV6-2/TRBV6-3 TGTGCCAGCACCGTAGGACAGGGGACCATGAACACTGAAGCTTTCTTT CASTVGQGTMNTEAFF
TRBJ2-7 TRBD1 many TRBV7-9 TGTGCCAGCAGCACCTCCGGACAGGGGTACGAGCAGTACTTC CASSTSGQGYEQYF
TRBJ2-7 NA many TRBV7-2 TGTGCCAGCAGCTTCATCGCCTTCCAAAGCTCCTACGAGCAGTACTTC CASSFIAFQSSYEQYF
TRBJ1-1 NA few TRBV6-1 TGTGCCAGCAGTGACCGGGCCACTGAAGCTTTCTTT CASSDRATEAFF
TRBJ1-2 TRBD1 many TRBV28 TGTGCCAGCAGGGCCGGGACAGGGTACTATGGCTACACCTTC CASRAGTGYYGYTF
TRBJ1-1 NA NA TRBV30 TGTGCCTGGAGGCCTTCACAGGTTTCGGCGAACACTGAAGCTTTCTTT CAWRPSQVSANTEAFF
TRBJ1-4 NA NA TRBV29-1 TGCAGCGTTGGCAGGACGGGAACTAATGAAAAACTGTTTTTT CSVGRTGTNEKLFF
TRBJ1-6 TRBD1 many TRBV7-2 TGTGCCAGCATACCCCGATCGGGACAGGGGAACTCACCCCTCCACTTT CASIPRSGQGNSPLHF
TRBJ2-7 TRBD1 many TRBV7-8 TGTGCCACCCAGGGACAGGGCCACCACGAGCAGTACTTC CATQGQGHHEQYF
TRBJ2-1 TRBD2 NA TRBV3-1 TGTGCCAGCAGCCCTCCCGGCGGGAGGTTTTACAATGAGCAGTTCTTC CASSPPGGRFYNEQFF
TRBJ2-1 TRBD2 many TRBV7-2 TGTGCCAGCACCCCTGGGACTAGCCCCAATGAGCAGTTCTTC CASTPGTSPNEQFF
TRBJ1-1 NA many TRBV14 TGTGCCAGCAGCCGATCCCTTACGGGAACTGAAGCTTTCTTT CASSRSLTGTEAFF
TRBJ2-7 TRBD2 many TRBV6-2/TRBV6-3 TGTGCCAGCAGTTACTCGGCTAGCGGGGGTCAGGACGAGCAGTACTTC CASSYSASGGQDEQYF
TRBJ1-2 TRBD1 few TRBV29-1 TGCAGCGCTGGAACGGGACAGGGGGCGCCGGGCTACACCTTC CSAGTGQGAPGYTF
TRBJ1-1 NA many TRBV28 TGTGCCAGCAGTTTCGGCGGGGCGGCCACTGAAGCTTTCTTT CASSFGGAATEAFF
TRBJ1-5 NA many TRBV27 TGTGCCAGCAGTTTATGGGAAAATCAGCCCCAGCATTTT CASSLWENQPQHF
TRBJ2-2 TRBD2 NA TRBV12-3/TRBV12-4 TGTGCCAGCAGTTTAATCGGCGGGAGCAACACCGGGGAGCTGTTTTTT CASSLIGGSNTGELFF
TRBJ1-1 NA many TRBV28 TGTGCCAGCAGTCTAATTAAGACTGGCGCTGAAGCTTTCTTT CASSLIKTGAEAFF
TRBJ2-1 TRBD2 NA TRBV28 TGTGCCAGCTGTAGCGGGGGGGCAGGTTACAATGAGCAGTTCTTC CASCSGGAGYNEQFF
TRBJ2-7 NA many TRBV18 TGTGCCAGCTCACCAAAGGACCGGGGGCACGAGCAGTACTTC CASSPKDRGHEQYF
TRBJ1-2 TRBD1 many TRBV28 TGTGCCAGCAGCTCGACAGGGGCTGGGTATGGCTACACCTTC CASSSTGAGYGYTF
TRBJ2-1 NA many TRBV28 TGTGCCAGCACTTGGGGGGACTCGCTATACAATGAGCAGTTCTTC CASTWGDSLYNEQFF
TRBJ2-1 NA few TRBV7-2 TGTGCCAGCAGCTTAGCTTACAGCTCCTACAATGAGCAGTTCTTC CASSLAYSSYNEQFF
TRBJ1-5 TRBD1 NA TRBV20-1 TGCAGTGCTGCAACTAACAGGGGTGGTAGCAATCAGCCCCAGCATTTT CSAATNRGGSNQPQHF
TRBJ2-3 TRBD2 many TRBV7-9 TGTGCCAGCAGCTTCGGACTAGCGGGCATCACAGATACGCAGTATTTT CASSFGLAGITDTQYF
TRBJ2-3 NA NA TRBV7-2 TGTGCCAGCAGCCCCACTAGGTGGGGTGCGGATACGCAGTATTTT CASSPTRWGADTQYF
TRBJ2-3 TRBD1 many TRBV27 TGTGCCAGCAGTTTATTCGGACAGGGCGGAGATACGCAGTATTTT CASSLFGQGGDTQYF
TRBJ2-7 TRBD2 many TRBV7-6 TGTGCCAGCAGCGCCCGGACTAGCGGGAGCGACGAGCAGTACTTC CASSARTSGSDEQYF
TRBJ1-1 NA many TRBV11-3 TGTGCCAGCAGCTTAGATGGTTTCATGAACACTGAAGCTTTCTTT CASSLDGFMNTEAFF
TRBJ2-3 NA many TRBV11-2 TGTGCCAGCAGCTTAGATAGGAGAAGTACGCAGTATTTT CASSLDRRSTQYF
TRBJ2-7 TRBD2 many TRBV7-2 TGTGCCAGCAGCTCAGCTAGCGGAGCCTACGAGCAGTACTTC CASSSASGAYEQYF
TRBJ1-1 NA many TRBV7-9 TGTGCCAGCAGCTTAGCCCCCTCTGGGGGCACTGAAGCTTTCTTT CASSLAPSGGTEAFF
TRBJ2-3 NA NA TRBV5-1 TGCGCCAGCGGTGAAGGGGCCCGAGATACGCAGTATTTT CASGEGARDTQYF
TRBJ2-5 TRBD2 many TRBV7-2 TGTGCCAGCAGCTTATCAGGACTAGGGGAGACCCAGTACTTC CASSLSGLGETQYF
TRBJ2-2 NA many TRBV7-6 TGTGCCAGCAGTCCCTCGGGGCGTGACGCCGGGGAGCTGTTTTTT CASSPSGRDAGELFF
TRBJ1-1 TRBD1 NA TRBV14 TGTGCCAGCAGCCTCAGGGGGTCTCGGACTGAAGCTTTCTTT CASSLRGSRTEAFF
TRBJ2-5 TRBD1 many TRBV7-2 TGTGCCAGCAGCTTTCCCACTATAGACCAGGGGGCAGGGGAGACCCAGTACTTC CASSFPTIDQGAGETQYF
TRBJ2-2 TRBD2 NA TRBV20-1 TGCAGTGCTAGAGACCTAGCGGGGGAGAACACCGGGGAGCTGTTTTTT CSARDLAGENTGELFF
TRBJ2-7 TRBD1 NA TRBV6-1 TGTGCCAGCAGTGAATGGACAGGGCGAGCCTACGAGCAGTACTTC CASSEWTGRAYEQYF